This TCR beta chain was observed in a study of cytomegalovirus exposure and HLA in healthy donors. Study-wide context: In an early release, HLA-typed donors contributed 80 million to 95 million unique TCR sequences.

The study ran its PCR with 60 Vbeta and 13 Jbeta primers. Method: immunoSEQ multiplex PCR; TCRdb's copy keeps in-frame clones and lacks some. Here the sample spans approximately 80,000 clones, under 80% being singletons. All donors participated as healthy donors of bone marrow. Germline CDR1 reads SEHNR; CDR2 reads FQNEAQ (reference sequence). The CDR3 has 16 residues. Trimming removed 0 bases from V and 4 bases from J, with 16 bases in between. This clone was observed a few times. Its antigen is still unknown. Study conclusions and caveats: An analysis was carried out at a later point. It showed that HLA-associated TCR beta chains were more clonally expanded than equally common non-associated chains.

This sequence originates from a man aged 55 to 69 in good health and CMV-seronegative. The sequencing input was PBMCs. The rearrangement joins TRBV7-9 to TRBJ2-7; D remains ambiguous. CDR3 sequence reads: CASSLATSERPYEQYF. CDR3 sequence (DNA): TGTGCCAGCAGCTTAGCTACCTCGGAGAGACCATACGAGCAGTACTTC.